The clone carrying this TCR beta chain was picked up a small number of times. Its antigen remains unknown. Trimming at V came to 6 bases and at J to 3 bases, leaving 8 bases not matched to a gene. Germline loops: CDR1 MNHEY, CDR2 SVGEGT. CDR3 length equals 16 residues. The sample originates from a study of blood T cells in healthy people across ages. Overall study context: The capture of about one barcoded beta molecule per two T cells was achieved by template switching.

Study-level results: Unsorted PBMC material precluded a definitive naive versus antigen-experienced comparison.

Using a J-beta primer mix together with a sample-barcoded 5' primer, a second PCR was run for roughly 7 to 12 cycles. TCRdb reprocessed the 5' RACE reads via MiXCR and lists one record per CDR3 protein. In the table there are around 1.5 million distinct CDR3 sequences, 42% of which are singletons. Sequencing was done on a sample of blood. The genes are TRBV6-2 or TRBV6-3 and TRBJ2-3; 11 bases fit TRBD2. The clonotype originates from a woman between 18 and 29 years old in good health. DNA of the CDR3: TGTGCCAGCAGACACGGACTAGCGGGCAAGACAGATACGCAGTATTTT. Translated: CASRHGLAGKTDTQYF.